A selection of T cell receptor beta chains follows, all from one sample in a study of cytomegalovirus exposure and HLA in healthy donors. TCRdb's table, derived via immunoSEQ multiplex PCR, lists solely in-frame clones and lacks some. The repertoire holds roughly 190,000 clones, 81% seen once, with about 1.7% in the top ten. The sequencing sample was made of PBMCs. These receptors were obtained from a man younger than 35 in good health and CMV-seronegative. CDR3s include the opening cysteine and the closing phenylalanine or tryptophan. Each record gives: V gene, J gene, clone size, D gene, CDR3 DNA, CDR3 protein. The D gene is left open where the match is weak. The size field is filled for only some rows; it gives once, few, many or a size class.

V gene: TRBV18; J gene: TRBJ1-5; clone size: once; D gene: NA; CDR3 DNA: TGTGCCAGCTCACAAGAGGTTCAGCCCCAGCATTTT; CDR3 protein: CASSQEVQPQHF
V gene: TRBV18; J gene: TRBJ1-2; clone size: once; D gene: NA; CDR3 DNA: TGTGCCAGCTCCCAAACCGGGACTAACTATGGCTACACCTTC; CDR3 protein: CASSQTGTNYGYTF
V gene: TRBV11-2; J gene: TRBJ2-5; clone size: NA; D gene: NA; CDR3 DNA: TGTGCCAGCAGCTCCGGCCAAAGACAGCAAGAGACCCAGTACTTC; CDR3 protein: CASSSGQRQQETQYF
V gene: TRBV7-2; J gene: TRBJ1-5; clone size: NA; D gene: TRBD1; CDR3 DNA: TGTGCCAGCACCGAACAGGGGGGAAATAGCAATCAGCCCCAGCATTTT; CDR3 protein: CASTEQGGNSNQPQHF
V gene: TRBV7-3; J gene: TRBJ2-7; clone size: NA; D gene: TRBD2; CDR3 DNA: TGTGCCAGCAGCTTAGCGGGAGGGTTCCCCTACGAGCAGTACTTC; CDR3 protein: CASSLAGGFPYEQYF
V gene: TRBV5-4; J gene: TRBJ2-7; clone size: NA; D gene: NA; CDR3 DNA: TGTGCCAGCAGCGGGAGCTCCTACGAGCAGTACTTC; CDR3 protein: CASSGSSYEQYF
V gene: TRBV15; J gene: TRBJ2-7; clone size: NA; D gene: NA; CDR3 DNA: TGTGCCACCAGACCCACAGGATTAATGTACGAGCAGTACTTC; CDR3 protein: CATRPTGLMYEQYF
V gene: TRBV19; J gene: TRBJ1-4; clone size: NA; D gene: NA; CDR3 DNA: TGTGCCAGTAGTATAGAAGCCGGGATGAATGAAAAACTGTTTTTT; CDR3 protein: CASSIEAGMNEKLFF
V gene: TRBV7-2; J gene: TRBJ1-3; clone size: few; D gene: TRBD1; CDR3 DNA: TGTGCCAGCAGCTTAGGGGCGACAGGGGCGGAGGGAAACACCATATATTTT; CDR3 protein: CASSLGATGAEGNTIYF
V gene: TRBV7-8; J gene: TRBJ2-7; clone size: few; D gene: NA; CDR3 DNA: TGTGCCAGCAGCTTAGCCCAGGGGCCCAGCTACGAGCAGTACTTC; CDR3 protein: CASSLAQGPSYEQYF
V gene: TRBV6-1; J gene: TRBJ2-7; clone size: NA; D gene: NA; CDR3 DNA: TGTGCCAGCAGTGAATCTGTGTACGAGCAGTACTTC; CDR3 protein: CASSESVYEQYF
V gene: TRBV7-9; J gene: TRBJ2-7; clone size: few; D gene: TRBD2; CDR3 DNA: TGTGCCAGCAGACAGAGCGGGGACCGGGACGAGCAGTACTTC; CDR3 protein: CASRQSGDRDEQYF
V gene: TRBV9; J gene: TRBJ2-5; clone size: NA; D gene: TRBD1; CDR3 DNA: TGTGCCAGCAGCGTAGGTCAGGGGGCCCAAGAGACCCAGTACTTC; CDR3 protein: CASSVGQGAQETQYF
V gene: TRBV5-8; J gene: TRBJ1-1; clone size: NA; D gene: NA; CDR3 DNA: TGTGCCAGCAGTCCCCGAGTAAACACTGAAGCTTTCTTT; CDR3 protein: CASSPRVNTEAFF
V gene: TRBV29-1; J gene: TRBJ2-5; clone size: NA; D gene: TRBD2; CDR3 DNA: TGCAGCGCAGCCCCAGCGGGGGTTCAAGAGACCCAGTACTTC; CDR3 protein: CSAAPAGVQETQYF
V gene: TRBV10-2; J gene: TRBJ2-5; clone size: NA; D gene: NA; CDR3 DNA: TGCGCCAGCAAAAAAGGGAGGGAGACCCAGTACTTC; CDR3 protein: CASKKGRETQYF
V gene: TRBV5-1; J gene: TRBJ2-2; clone size: NA; D gene: TRBD2; CDR3 DNA: TGCGCCAGCAGCTTGGTTCGACTAGCAGACACCGGGGAGCTGTTTTTT; CDR3 protein: CASSLVRLADTGELFF
V gene: TRBV11-1; J gene: TRBJ2-7; clone size: NA; D gene: NA; CDR3 DNA: TGTGCCAGCAGCTCGGGTTCCTACGAGCAGTACTTC; CDR3 protein: CASSSGSYEQYF
V gene: TRBV5-1; J gene: TRBJ1-2; clone size: NA; D gene: TRBD1; CDR3 DNA: TGCGCCAGCAGCTCCGGGACAGGCGACTATGGCTACACCTTC; CDR3 protein: CASSSGTGDYGYTF
V gene: TRBV2; J gene: TRBJ2-7; clone size: NA; D gene: TRBD2; CDR3 DNA: TGTGCCAGCAGACGGGAGGGCTCCTACGAGCAGTACTTC; CDR3 protein: CASRREGSYEQYF